This is a list of T cell receptor beta chains from one sample in a study of blood T cell repertoires in COVID-19. Repertoires were generated with immunoSEQ multiplex PCR, while TCRdb's copy carries only in-frame clones and drops some. Of about 55,000 clones in the sample, 82% are singletons; the top ten hold roughly 12%. Sequenced material: peripheral blood. These receptors were obtained from an elderly man with COVID-19, enrolled during active disease. Both conserved end residues are part of each CDR3. D genes are given only for firm matches. Clone size is shown for a subset of rows, as once, few, many or a class of expanded clone.

clone size	V gene	D gene	J gene	CDR3 protein	CDR3 DNA
.	TRBV6-1	TRBD1	TRBJ1-2	CASSDPGQNYGYTF	TGTGCCAGCAGTGATCCGGGACAGAACTATGGCTACACCTTC
.	TRBV5-6	TRBD2	TRBJ2-1	CASNLGGLYNEQFF	TGTGCCAGCAACCTGGGGGGGTTGTACAATGAGCAGTTCTTC
.	TRBV6-6	.	TRBJ2-7	CASSLQDYEQYF	TGTGCCAGCAGTTTACAGGACTACGAGCAGTACTTC
.	TRBV6-5	.	TRBJ1-5	CASSDSYQPQHF	TGTGCCAGCAGCGACAGTTATCAGCCCCAGCATTTT
.	TRBV10-3	TRBD1	TRBJ2-2	CAISEGTGLYHTGELFF	TGTGCCATCAGTGAGGGGACAGGGTTATATCACACCGGGGAGCTGTTTTTT
.	TRBV7-7	TRBD2	TRBJ2-3	CASSTGAGVGDTQYF	TGTGCCAGTTCTACGGGAGCGGGAGTGGGAGATACGCAGTATTTT
.	TRBV19	.	TRBJ2-2	CASSIPRGDTGELFF	TGTGCCAGTAGTATCCCCCGAGGCGACACCGGGGAGCTGTTTTTT
.	TRBV3-1/TRBV3-2	TRBD1	TRBJ1-1	CASSRTGARDTEAFF	TGTGCCAGCAGTCGTACAGGGGCTCGGGACACTGAAGCTTTCTTT
few	TRBV28	TRBD1	TRBJ2-7	CASVGEGGGYEQYF	TGTGCCAGCGTTGGAGAAGGGGGCGGTTACGAGCAGTACTTC
.	TRBV21-1	.	TRBJ2-5	CASSKVISRTTQETQYF	TGTGCCAGCAGCAAAGTTATCTCCCGAACTACCCAAGAGACCCAGTACTTC
once	TRBV28	TRBD2	TRBJ2-3	CASRLAGGYGDTQYF	TGTGCCAGCAGACTAGCGGGGGGATACGGAGATACGCAGTATTTT
once	TRBV15	.	TRBJ1-2	CATSRDLRDTIYPNYGYTF	TGTGCCACCAGCAGAGATCTCCGGGACACAATCTACCCTAACTATGGCTACACCTTC
.	TRBV6-5	.	TRBJ1-1	CASRGAGGSTEAFF	TGTGCCAGCAGGGGTGCGGGCGGAAGCACTGAAGCTTTCTTT
.	TRBV5-1	TRBD2	TRBJ2-2	CASSPTSGGFGELFF	TGCGCCAGCAGCCCGACTAGCGGGGGGTTCGGGGAGCTGTTTTTT
.	TRBV7-2	TRBD2	TRBJ2-2	CASSLGVGEGPTGELFF	TGTGCCAGCAGCTTAGGGGTAGGGGAGGGCCCCACCGGGGAGCTGTTTTTT
.	TRBV9	TRBD1	TRBJ2-2	CASSVLNRGAGELFF	TGTGCCAGCAGCGTATTGAACAGGGGGGCCGGGGAGCTGTTTTTT
.	TRBV9	TRBD2	TRBJ2-2	CASSVKSGGANTGELFF	TGTGCCAGCAGCGTAAAAAGCGGGGGGGCCAACACCGGGGAGCTGTTTTTT
.	TRBV5-1	.	TRBJ1-5	CASSLGPNQPQHF	TGCGCCAGCAGCTTGGGGCCGAATCAGCCCCAGCATTTT
.	TRBV28	TRBD2	TRBJ2-5	CASTSFSGGFQETQYF	TGTGCCAGCACCTCATTTAGCGGGGGGTTCCAAGAGACCCAGTACTTC
.	TRBV6-1	TRBD1	TRBJ1-2	CASSDRDRPYGYTF	TGTGCCAGCAGTGACCGGGACAGGCCCTATGGCTACACCTTC